This TCR beta chain was recovered during a study of Ad26.COV2.S vaccination and SARS-CoV-2 variants. General study points: Vaccine recipients had higher spike-specific TCR breadth than placebo recipients.

On this clone itself: Its antigen is still unknown.

Sample treatment: roughly 19 received Ad26.COV2.S at low or high dose, single or two shots; roughly five received placebo; per-sample allocation not given. The investigators took samples on day 63 after the first vaccine or placebo injection. The CDR3 spans 19 residues. With V trimmed by 0 bases and J by 9 bases, 18 bases remained unmatched. Germline-derived CDR1 and CDR2 are MNHNS and SASEGT. The assay was immunoSEQ multiplex PCR, and TCRdb's table has in-frame clones only and misses some. The data hold roughly 350,000 clones, with roughly 87% observed a single time. V gene TRBV6-1 combines with J gene TRBJ2-7; 12 positions agree with TRBD1. This TCR derives from a person aged 18-60 years who received the Ad26.COV2.S COVID-19 vaccine or a placebo. Sequencing was performed on peripheral blood, taken in a trial of Ad26.COV2.S vaccine versus placebo. Here the CDR3 DNA reads TGTGCCAGCAGTGAAGCTCGATCGGCTGGGACAGGGGGCGTGAGAAGGCAGTACTTC. It yields the protein CASSEARSAGTGGVRRQYF.